The rows below give T cell receptor beta chains drawn from one sample of a study of early T cells in non-severe SARS-CoV-2 infection. TCRdb re-called the 5' RACE reads through MiXCR, storing one row per CDR3 protein. The table has roughly 100,000 distinct CDR3 sequences, roughly 14% seen once; the top ten hold roughly 6.2%. The sequenced sample was whole blood. The receptor source for this set is an adult who was a healthcare worker with PCR-confirmed SARS-CoV-2 infection or an uninfected control (not recorded which). The CDR3 runs from the conserved cysteine through the conserved F or W. The D gene is left open where the match is weak. Size values are once, few and many counts, or a class for expanded clones, and some rows have none.

J gene: TRBJ2-1
clone size: few
D gene: -
V gene: TRBV18
CDR3 DNA: TGTGCCAGCTCCTCCCGACTCGAGGCCTACAATGAGCAGTTCTTC
CDR3 protein: CASSSRLEAYNEQFF

J gene: TRBJ1-1
clone size: few
D gene: -
V gene: TRBV20-1
CDR3 DNA: TGCAGTGCTAGAGTTCGACAGACAAGTACTGAAGCTTTCTTT
CDR3 protein: CSARVRQTSTEAFF

J gene: TRBJ2-3
clone size: many
D gene: -
V gene: TRBV5-6
CDR3 DNA: TGTGCCAGCAGCGGGAGCGCAGATACGCAGTATTTT
CDR3 protein: CASSGSADTQYF

J gene: TRBJ2-3
clone size: -
D gene: TRBD1
V gene: TRBV28
CDR3 DNA: TGTGCCAGCAGTGAGGACAGGGTTGGGTCAGATACGCAGTATTTT
CDR3 protein: CASSEDRVGSDTQYF

J gene: TRBJ1-2
clone size: many
D gene: TRBD1
V gene: TRBV27
CDR3 DNA: TGTGCCAGCAGTTTATCGTACTCCCGGACAGGAGGCTACACCTTC
CDR3 protein: CASSLSYSRTGGYTF

J gene: TRBJ2-1
clone size: few
D gene: TRBD2
V gene: TRBV12-3/TRBV12-4
CDR3 DNA: TGTGCCAGCAGTGGCCCGGGACTACCTTACAATGAGCAGTTCTTC
CDR3 protein: CASSGPGLPYNEQFF

J gene: TRBJ2-1
clone size: -
D gene: -
V gene: TRBV11-3
CDR3 DNA: TGTGCCAGCAGCTTGTCTAGCGAGAACGATGAGCAGTTCTTC
CDR3 protein: CASSLSSENDEQFF

J gene: TRBJ2-5
clone size: few
D gene: -
V gene: TRBV7-8
CDR3 DNA: TGTGCCAGCAGCTTAGGAGGCACCCCCCAAGAGACCCAGTACTTC
CDR3 protein: CASSLGGTPQETQYF

J gene: TRBJ1-1
clone size: many
D gene: -
V gene: TRBV28
CDR3 DNA: TGTGCCAGCAGTTTGGGGGGCCAGGGGTCGAACACTGAAGCTTTCTTT
CDR3 protein: CASSLGGQGSNTEAFF

J gene: TRBJ1-1
clone size: many
D gene: TRBD1
V gene: TRBV12-3/TRBV12-4
CDR3 DNA: TGTGCCAGCAGCTCCCAACAGGGGCCCGAACGGGCTTTCTTT
CDR3 protein: CASSSQQGPERAFF

J gene: TRBJ1-2
clone size: many
D gene: -
V gene: TRBV20-1
CDR3 DNA: TGCAGTGCTTCTGAAGGGTCGACCTACTATGGCTACACCTTC
CDR3 protein: CSASEGSTYYGYTF

J gene: TRBJ2-7
clone size: -
D gene: TRBD2
V gene: TRBV27
CDR3 DNA: TGTGCCAGCAGTTTATCGTCTAGCGGGTACTACGAGCAGTACTTC
CDR3 protein: CASSLSSSGYYEQYF

J gene: TRBJ2-1
clone size: many
D gene: -
V gene: TRBV4-1
CDR3 DNA: TGCGCCAGCAGCCAAGGACTGGGAAATGAGCAGTTCTTC
CDR3 protein: CASSQGLGNEQFF

J gene: TRBJ2-3
clone size: few
D gene: TRBD2
V gene: TRBV27
CDR3 DNA: TGTGCCAGCAGTTCAACAGCGGGAGGCGGAGATACGCAGTATTTT
CDR3 protein: CASSSTAGGGDTQYF

J gene: TRBJ1-5
clone size: many
D gene: -
V gene: TRBV7-2
CDR3 DNA: TGTGCCAGCAGCTTATTTTCCAATCAGCCCCAGCATTTT
CDR3 protein: CASSLFSNQPQHF

J gene: TRBJ2-1
clone size: many
D gene: -
V gene: TRBV20-1
CDR3 DNA: TGCAGTGCTAGAGTGCTGACGGATGAGCAGTTCTTC
CDR3 protein: CSARVLTDEQFF

J gene: TRBJ2-1
clone size: few
D gene: TRBD2
V gene: TRBV28
CDR3 DNA: TGTGCCAGCAGCCACCCGACTAGCCGCTTCTCCTACAATGAGCAGTTCTTC
CDR3 protein: CASSHPTSRFSYNEQFF

J gene: TRBJ2-5
clone size: few
D gene: -
V gene: TRBV15
CDR3 DNA: TGTGCCACCAGCAGGGGGGGAGAGACCCAGTACTTC
CDR3 protein: CATSRGGETQYF

J gene: TRBJ2-7
clone size: many
D gene: TRBD2
V gene: TRBV27
CDR3 DNA: TGTGCCAGCAGTTCCCTGCCTAGCGGGGCCCGCCACGAGCAGTACTTC
CDR3 protein: CASSSLPSGARHEQYF

J gene: TRBJ2-4
clone size: many
D gene: -
V gene: TRBV4-2
CDR3 DNA: TGTGCCAGCAACCAAAGCCGGCTAGCCAAAAACATTCAGTACTTC
CDR3 protein: CASNQSRLAKNIQYF

J gene: TRBJ2-7
clone size: -
D gene: -
V gene: TRBV10-3
CDR3 DNA: TGTGCCAGCACAGGAGATCCCGACGAGCAGTACTTC
CDR3 protein: CASTGDPDEQYF

J gene: TRBJ1-2
clone size: many
D gene: -
V gene: TRBV11-2
CDR3 DNA: TGTGCCAGCAGCTTAGATCCAGCGGCGTACTATGGCTACACCTTC
CDR3 protein: CASSLDPAAYYGYTF

J gene: TRBJ1-4
clone size: once
D gene: TRBD1
V gene: TRBV29-1
CDR3 DNA: TGCAGCGTTGTAGTCGGGACAGGGTATGAAAAACTGTTTTTT
CDR3 protein: CSVVVGTGYEKLFF

J gene: TRBJ1-2
clone size: many
D gene: -
V gene: TRBV28
CDR3 DNA: TGTGCCAGCAGTTTCGGCCAGCCCTATGGCTACACCTTC
CDR3 protein: CASSFGQPYGYTF

J gene: TRBJ2-3
clone size: -
D gene: TRBD2
V gene: TRBV20-1
CDR3 DNA: TGCAGTGCCGGACTAGCGGGTCCCAATACGCAGTATTTT
CDR3 protein: CSAGLAGPNTQYF

J gene: TRBJ1-1
clone size: few
D gene: -
V gene: TRBV29-1
CDR3 DNA: TGCAGCGTTAGACAGACAGGGAACACTGAAGCTTTCTTT
CDR3 protein: CSVRQTGNTEAFF

J gene: TRBJ2-1
clone size: few
D gene: TRBD2
V gene: TRBV5-1
CDR3 DNA: TGCGCCAGCATCAAACAATTTAGCGGGAAACCATACAATGAGCAGTTCTTC
CDR3 protein: CASIKQFSGKPYNEQFF

J gene: TRBJ2-7
clone size: many
D gene: TRBD1
V gene: TRBV11-1
CDR3 DNA: TGTGCCAGCAGCTCATTGGGCATGGGACAGCGCTACGAGCAGTACTTC
CDR3 protein: CASSSLGMGQRYEQYF

J gene: TRBJ2-4
clone size: -
D gene: -
V gene: TRBV20-1
CDR3 DNA: TGCAGTGCACCGCCCGGGGCATCGGAAAACATTCAGTACTTC
CDR3 protein: CSAPPGASENIQYF

J gene: TRBJ2-4
clone size: few
D gene: TRBD1
V gene: TRBV28
CDR3 DNA: TGTGCCAGCAGTTTCCAGGGGGTGGGCAAAAACATTCAGTACTTC
CDR3 protein: CASSFQGVGKNIQYF

J gene: TRBJ2-7
clone size: -
D gene: -
V gene: TRBV5-5
CDR3 DNA: TGTGCCAGCAGTTGGTCCCGGGAAGAGCAGTACTTC
CDR3 protein: CASSWSREEQYF

J gene: TRBJ2-7
clone size: many
D gene: -
V gene: TRBV4-3
CDR3 DNA: TGCGCCAGCAGCTACGTCCGGGACACGGGCGAGCAGTACTTC
CDR3 protein: CASSYVRDTGEQYF

J gene: TRBJ2-7
clone size: -
D gene: TRBD2
V gene: TRBV29-1
CDR3 DNA: TGCAGCGTTGGAGGGACTAGCTCCTACGAGCAGTACTTC
CDR3 protein: CSVGGTSSYEQYF

J gene: TRBJ1-2
clone size: few
D gene: -
V gene: TRBV9
CDR3 DNA: TGTGCCAGCAGCGTAGAGGGGATGCATGGCTACACCTTC
CDR3 protein: CASSVEGMHGYTF

J gene: TRBJ2-7
clone size: -
D gene: -
V gene: TRBV6-6
CDR3 DNA: TGTGCCAGCCTATCGTATGATTACGAGCAGTACTTC
CDR3 protein: CASLSYDYEQYF

J gene: TRBJ1-6
clone size: many
D gene: -
V gene: TRBV9
CDR3 DNA: TGTGCCAGCAGCGCGGGGTCGAGCAGGGATAATTCACCCCTCCACTTT
CDR3 protein: CASSAGSSRDNSPLHF

J gene: TRBJ2-7
clone size: few
D gene: -
V gene: TRBV7-8
CDR3 DNA: TGTGCCAGCAGCTTAATGCAGGATAACTACGAGCAGTACTTC
CDR3 protein: CASSLMQDNYEQYF

J gene: TRBJ2-5
clone size: many
D gene: -
V gene: TRBV2
CDR3 DNA: TGTGCCAGCCGCTATTTATCAACGGGGGCATGGGGAGAGACCCAGTACTTC
CDR3 protein: CASRYLSTGAWGETQYF

J gene: TRBJ1-2
clone size: -
D gene: -
V gene: TRBV28
CDR3 DNA: TGTGCCAGCAGTTTATTTACGGAGGGCTACACCTTC
CDR3 protein: CASSLFTEGYTF

J gene: TRBJ1-5
clone size: few
D gene: -
V gene: TRBV10-2
CDR3 DNA: TGCGCCAGCAGTGAAGAGGGGAGAGGCAATCAGCCCCAGCATTTT
CDR3 protein: CASSEEGRGNQPQHF

J gene: TRBJ2-7
clone size: many
D gene: -
V gene: TRBV3-1
CDR3 DNA: TGTGCCAGCAGCCGGGCACCCTCCACCTACGAGCAGTACTTC
CDR3 protein: CASSRAPSTYEQYF

J gene: TRBJ2-7
clone size: few
D gene: TRBD2
V gene: TRBV28
CDR3 DNA: TGTGCCAGCAGTTACCACGGGAGGGCGGGCGAGCAGTACTTC
CDR3 protein: CASSYHGRAGEQYF

J gene: TRBJ2-5
clone size: few
D gene: TRBD2
V gene: TRBV6-6
CDR3 DNA: TGTGCCAGCAGTTCCACTGGGAGGGGTGAGACCCAGTACTTC
CDR3 protein: CASSSTGRGETQYF

J gene: TRBJ1-4
clone size: few
D gene: TRBD1
V gene: TRBV9
CDR3 DNA: TGTGCCAGCAGTAATCATCAGGGGGCAGGGGAAAAACTGTTTTTT
CDR3 protein: CASSNHQGAGEKLFF

J gene: TRBJ1-1
clone size: many
D gene: -
V gene: TRBV6-2/TRBV6-3
CDR3 DNA: TGTGCCAGCAGCCTAACAGGGTCGGATGAAGCTTTCTTT
CDR3 protein: CASSLTGSDEAFF

J gene: TRBJ2-3
clone size: many
D gene: -
V gene: TRBV20-1
CDR3 DNA: TGCAGTGCTAGAGATGATGAAAGCAGTACAGATACGCAGTATTTT
CDR3 protein: CSARDDESSTDTQYF

J gene: TRBJ2-7
clone size: few
D gene: TRBD2
V gene: TRBV28
CDR3 DNA: TGTGCCAGCACCCGCTCTGGGACTAAAACTCTAGGCGAGCAGTACTTC
CDR3 protein: CASTRSGTKTLGEQYF

J gene: TRBJ1-1
clone size: many
D gene: -
V gene: TRBV20-1
CDR3 DNA: TGCAGTGCTAGAGATCGTAGGGTGAACACTGAAGCTTTCTTT
CDR3 protein: CSARDRRVNTEAFF

J gene: TRBJ2-7
clone size: many
D gene: TRBD1
V gene: TRBV9
CDR3 DNA: TGTGCCAGCAGCGAAGGGGGCCTCTCCTACGAGCAGTACTTC
CDR3 protein: CASSEGGLSYEQYF

J gene: TRBJ1-6
clone size: few
D gene: TRBD1
V gene: TRBV20-1
CDR3 DNA: TGCAGTGCTAGTAGGGGGCCCTATAATTCACCCCTCCACTTT
CDR3 protein: CSASRGPYNSPLHF

J gene: TRBJ2-3
clone size: many
D gene: TRBD2
V gene: TRBV4-3
CDR3 DNA: TGCGCCAGCAGCCAGGGAGGGGTTCCCGGGACTAGCGGCTTGGGTACGCAGTATTTT
CDR3 protein: CASSQGGVPGTSGLGTQYF

J gene: TRBJ1-3
clone size: -
D gene: -
V gene: TRBV28
CDR3 DNA: TGTGCCAGCAAGAGCTCTGGAAACACCATATATTTT
CDR3 protein: CASKSSGNTIYF

J gene: TRBJ2-1
clone size: many
D gene: TRBD2
V gene: TRBV14
CDR3 DNA: TGTGCCAGCAGCCCCGCCATATCTAGCGGGAGGGGGAATGAGCAGTTCTTC
CDR3 protein: CASSPAISSGRGNEQFF

J gene: TRBJ1-1
clone size: -
D gene: -
V gene: TRBV29-1
CDR3 DNA: TGCAGCGTTCTGAACTTGAACACTGAAGCTTTCTTT
CDR3 protein: CSVLNLNTEAFF

J gene: TRBJ2-7
clone size: many
D gene: TRBD1
V gene: TRBV28
CDR3 DNA: TGTGCCAGCAGTTCTGTGACAGGGTGGGGCCTAGGGGTCTACGAGCAGTACTTC
CDR3 protein: CASSSVTGWGLGVYEQYF